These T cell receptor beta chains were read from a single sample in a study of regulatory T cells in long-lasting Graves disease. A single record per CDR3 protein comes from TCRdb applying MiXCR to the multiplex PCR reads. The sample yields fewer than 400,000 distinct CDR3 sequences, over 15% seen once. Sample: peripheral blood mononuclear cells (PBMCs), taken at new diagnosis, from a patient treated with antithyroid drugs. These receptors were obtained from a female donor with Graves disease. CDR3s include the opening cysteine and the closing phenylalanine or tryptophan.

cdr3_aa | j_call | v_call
CASSLKTGGNYGYTF | TRBJ1-2 | TRBV12-3/TRBV12-4
CATTYGGASSYEQYF | TRBJ2-7 | TRBV28
CASSYGGGGSYGYTF | TRBJ1-2 | TRBV6-5
CASSLSRGLAGNYEQYF | TRBJ2-7 | TRBV27
CGAHSRDRNYGYTF | TRBJ1-2 | TRBV20-1
CASSTDRERQPQHF | TRBJ1-5 | TRBV12-3/TRBV12-4
CSVGQDYEQYF | TRBJ2-7 | TRBV29-1
CSARDRQAHYNEQFF | TRBJ2-1 | TRBV20-1
CASSVGSGANVLTF | TRBJ2-6 | TRBV2
CASWAGTPRSNEQFF | TRBJ2-1 | TRBV6-1
CASSRTPNTGAFF | TRBJ1-1 | TRBV18
CASRLGGGQPQHF | TRBJ1-5 | TRBV27
CASSSMDSPGHTEAFF | TRBJ1-1 | TRBV5-1
CASSEEGAGGYGYTF | TRBJ1-2 | TRBV6-1
CSATGQGARFYEQYF | TRBJ2-7 | TRBV20-1
CAWSVLPRALRGNTIYF | TRBJ1-3 | TRBV30
CSASLTSGSGYEQYF | TRBJ2-7 | TRBV20-1
CASSLEVVGSYEQYF | TRBJ2-7 | TRBV5-1
CASSLEVDSGYTF | TRBJ1-2 | TRBV11-3
CASSTAYYGYTF | TRBJ1-2 | TRBV28
CAWSKASYNEQFF | TRBJ2-1 | TRBV30
CASSPGSLGFNEQFF | TRBJ2-1 | TRBV25-1
CASSYSTGMDTEAFF | TRBJ1-1 | TRBV6-2/TRBV6-3
CASRLGILWREGSDTQYF | TRBJ2-3 | TRBV7-2
CASSLQHPGLGTDTQYF | TRBJ2-3 | TRBV4-1
CSAEGGGNQPQHF | TRBJ1-5 | TRBV20-1
CASSLVGDETQYF | TRBJ2-5 | TRBV5-1
CASSRTGQGSYEQYF | TRBJ2-7 | TRBV3-1
CAWSSLSPQDTEAFF | TRBJ1-1 | TRBV30
CASTPAGTSGSYEQYF | TRBJ2-7 | TRBV27
CASKTGDTQYF | TRBJ2-3 | TRBV2
CASSFAGLAGGNEQFF | TRBJ2-1 | TRBV27
CASSPRLAGLNTGELFF | TRBJ2-2 | TRBV28
CASSQGVGAETQYF | . | TRBV3-1
CASSRKLAGHTYEQYF | TRBJ2-7 | TRBV12-3/TRBV12-4
CASSLVGARTSGLDEQFF | TRBJ2-1 | TRBV7-2